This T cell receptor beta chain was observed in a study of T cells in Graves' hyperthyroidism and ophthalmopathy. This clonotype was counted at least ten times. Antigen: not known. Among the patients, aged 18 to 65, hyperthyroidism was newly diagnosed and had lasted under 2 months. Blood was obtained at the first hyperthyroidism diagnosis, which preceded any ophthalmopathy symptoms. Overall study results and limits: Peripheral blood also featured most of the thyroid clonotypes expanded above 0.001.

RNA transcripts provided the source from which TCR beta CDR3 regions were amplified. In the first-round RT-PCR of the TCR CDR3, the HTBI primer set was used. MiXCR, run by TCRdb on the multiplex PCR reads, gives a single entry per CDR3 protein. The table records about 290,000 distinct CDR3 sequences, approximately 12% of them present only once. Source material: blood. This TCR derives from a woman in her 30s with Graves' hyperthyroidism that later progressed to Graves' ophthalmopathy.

The CDR3 DNA follows: TGTGCCAGCAGCCTACTAATGGCGGGGCGATTCTCGAACACTGAAGCTTTCTTT. Translation: CASSLLMAGRFSNTEAFF. The V call is TRBV3-1, the J call TRBJ1-1; perhaps TRBD1 as D (5 bases). Trimming removed 4 bases at V and 1 base at J, with 22 bases between. This CDR3 region has 18 residues. CDR1 is LGHDT, CDR2 YNNKEL, per germline (reference sequence).